This record concerns one T cell receptor (beta chain) sequence. V was shortened by 2 bases and J by 7 bases, with 6 bases between the two germline ends. The CDR3 has 12 residues. Germline V gene lookup returns CDR1 SGHNT and CDR2 YENEEA. Libraries were prepared by immunoSEQ multiplex PCR; TCRdb keeps only in-frame clonotypes and omits some of them. This repertoire shows under 400,000 clones, nearly 90% found once; its top ten account for approximately 7%. The data were taken from a study of blood T cell repertoires in COVID-19. The sample consisted of peripheral blood. V and J are TRBV11-3 and TRBJ2-1; tentative D call: TRBD2 (5 bases). The TCR originated in a man aged 18 to 29 with active or convalescent COVID-19. CDR3 DNA sequence: TGTGCCAGCAGCTTATGGGAGAATGAGCAGTTCTTC. The encoded protein is CASSLWENEQFF.